Following are 11 T cell receptor beta chains from one sample sequenced in a study of immune evolution from preneoplasia to lung adenocarcinoma. The method was immunoSEQ multiplex PCR; TCRdb's version includes in-frame clones alone and lacks a portion of them. This sample yields thousands of clones, of which more than 70% are seen a single time; about a tenth belongs to the top ten. What was sequenced was FFPE minimally invasive lung adenocarcinoma tissue. These receptors were obtained from a person aged 60 to 85 with lung adenocarcinoma.

CDR3 sequence reads: CASTTQGSGANVLTF. Written as DNA, the CDR3 is TGTGCCAGCACCACCCAGGGCTCTGGGGCCAACGTCCTGACTTTC. The chain links TRBV7-9 to TRBJ2-6; TRBD1 is a possible D gene (5 bases). The CDR3 spans 15 residues. Germline V lookup: CDR1 SEHNR, CDR2 FQNEAQ (reference sequence). Trimming removed 7 bases at V and 0 bases at J, with 10 bases between.

This chain joins TRBV29-1 and TRBJ1-1; TRBD1 agrees at 10 bases. Germline V CDR1 and CDR2: SQVTM, ANQGSEA. The CDR3 has 13 amino acids. Losses at the gene ends were 7 bases for V and 5 bases for J; bases not matched to a gene: 7. In DNA, the CDR3 is TGCAGCGCCACTGGACAGGGGGATACTGAAGCTTTCTTT. It is translated as CSATGQGDTEAFF.

The chain couples TRBV30 to TRBJ1-2; 10 bases map to TRBD1. Germline trimming cut 4 bases from V and 4 bases from J; bases unmatched to any gene: 9. CDR1 and CDR2 from the germline V gene are GTSNPN and SVGIG (reference sequence). CDR3 length: 15 residues. CDR3 sequence: CAWTMGQGFFYGYTF. Written as DNA, the CDR3 is TGTGCCTGGACAATGGGACAGGGGTTTTTCTATGGCTACACCTTC.

This clone was counted a single time. The chain couples TRBV11-2 to TRBJ2-5; TRBD2 aligns across 11 bases. The J call may be wrong; the DNA end is better matched by TRBJ2-7. The CDR3 covers 17 residues. Per germline, CDR1 SGHAT and CDR2 FQNNGV. The CDR3 sequence: CASSLDRLLAGENEQYF. CDR3 bases: TGTGCCAGCAGCTTAGATCGCCTACTAGCGGGAGAAAACGAGCAGTACTTC.

The rearrangement links TRBV5-4 to TRBJ2-2; D is uncertain. Germline CDR1 is SGHNT and CDR2 is YYREEE (reference sequence). V lost 4 bases, J lost 1 base, and 14 bases lay in between. This CDR3 has 16 amino acids. In nucleotides, the CDR3 is TGTGCCAGCAGCCACGAATGGGTCAGGAACACCGGGGAGCTGTTTTTT. Its protein product is CASSHEWVRNTGELFF.

V and J are TRBV5-1 and TRBJ2-3, with 14 bases fitting TRBD2. The germline gives CDR1 SGHRS, CDR2 YFSETQ. The trim removed 0 bases at V and 1 base at J, leaving 4 bases unmatched. The CDR3 totals 18 residues. The CDR3 reads CASSLGLAGGFGTDTQYF. The CDR3 DNA follows: TGCGCCAGCAGCTTGGGACTAGCGGGGGGGTTTGGCACAGATACGCAGTATTTT.

CDR3 amino acids: CASSPRQGGYTEAFF. The DNA of the CDR3 is TGTGCCAGCAGCCCCCGACAGGGGGGCTATACTGAAGCTTTCTTT. The rearrangement links TRBV11-3 to TRBJ1-1; 9 bases align to TRBD1. Germline V lookup: CDR1 SGHNT, CDR2 YENEEA. This CDR3 is built from 15 residues. The junction had 9 bases not matched to a gene; V was cut back by 5 bases and J by 5 bases.

Points on this clone: One end of the junction varies from germline; a read error may be responsible. This rearrangement joins TRBV27 to TRBJ2-7; D is unresolved. In germline, CDR1 is MNHEY, CDR2 SMNVEV (reference sequence). This CDR3 is 12 amino acids long. CDR3 coding DNA: TGTGCCAGCAGTTCCGGGTCCTCCGAGCAGTACTTC. This translates into CASSSGSSEQYF.

The rearrangement links TRBV29-1 to TRBJ1-1, with 7 bases that match TRBD1. Germline V gene sequence: CDR1 SQVTM, CDR2 ANQGSEA. Trimming took 6 bases from V and 3 from J; bases not matched to a gene: 7. There are 13 residues in the CDR3. DNA for the CDR3: TGCAGCGTGCTAGGACAGGAGCACACTGAAGCTTTCTTT. Translating it yields CSVLGQEHTEAFF.

This chain joins TRBV14 and TRBJ2-7; D perhaps matches TRBD2 (6 bases). CDR3 length: 17 amino acids. Looked up from germline, CDR1 is SGHDN and CDR2 is FVKESK. V lost 8 bases to trimming and J lost 1 base, with 24 bases between them. The CDR3 bases are TGTGCCAGCCCGCCGGCGTTCCGGGACTGGGATTCCTACGAGCAGTACTTC. Translating gives CASPPAFRDWDSYEQYF.

The table lists this clone with a count of one. The chain combines TRBV28 with TRBJ2-7, with 7 bases matching TRBD1. The CDR3 has 14 amino acids. Germline V lookup: CDR1 MDHEN, CDR2 SYDVKM. Unmatched junction bases numbered 10, after V lost 7 bases and J lost 4 bases. DNA of the CDR3: TGTGCCAGCATATTGACGGGACAGTCTTACGAGCAGTACTTC. Its protein is CASILTGQSYEQYF.